Sequencing of this TCR beta chain was carried out in a study of blood T cell repertoires in COVID-19. Whole-study context: Acute-phase and convalescent COVID-19 samples originated in the United States, Italy and Spain.

Original methodology: Researchers report that nucleated cell counts were estimated from reference gene primer amplification. Repertoires were generated with immunoSEQ multiplex PCR, while TCRdb's copy carries only in-frame clones and drops some. The DNA gave D and trimming, while V, J and clone size come from that table. Among about 150,000 clones listed, around 87% were seen once. The sample was peripheral blood. The receptor comes from a man aged 80 or over with acute or convalescent COVID-19.

CDR3 in DNA: TGCAGCGTTGTACTAGCGGGGGCCGCCTACCAAGAGACCCAGTACTTC. Its translation is CSVVLAGAAYQETQYF. The chain combines TRBV29-1 with TRBJ2-5, with TRBD2 matching over 11 bases. CDR3 size: 16 residues. CDR1 and CDR2 (germline): SQVTM, ANQGSEA. The V gene end was trimmed by 4 bases and the J gene end by 0 bases; junction bases not matched to a gene: 7.